Each of the 6 T cell receptor beta chains below was sequenced from the same sample in a study of blood T cell repertoires in COVID-19. TCRdb keeps only in-frame clones here, not all; method: immunoSEQ multiplex PCR. The repertoire holds about 300,000 clones, with about 90% as singletons. The sequenced material came from peripheral blood. Every receptor here comes from a woman between 40 and 50 years old who had recovered from COVID-19.

The chain combines TRBV2 with TRBJ1-6; no firm D call. The CDR3 is 14 residues long. The V gene lost 11 bases and the J gene lost 8 bases, with 19 bases spanning the gap. Germline V CDR1 and CDR2: SNHLY, FYNNEI. The CDR3 spells CADSLRREDSPLHF. The CDR3 DNA reads as TGTGCCGACTCCTTGAGACGGGAGGATTCACCCCTCCACTTT.

This clone was detected only once. This chain uses TRBV4-3 with TRBJ2-3; D perhaps matches TRBD2 (6 bases). The CDR3 consists of 17 residues. CDR1 is LGHNA, CDR2 YSLEER, per germline. V dropped 0 bases and J dropped 3 bases, with 16 bases sitting between them. CDR3 sequence: CASSQEAGRFLTDTQYF. The CDR3 bases are TGCGCCAGCAGCCAAGAGGCGGGGAGATTCCTTACAGATACGCAGTATTTT.

J is TRBJ2-5 and V is TRBV5-1; 13 nucleotides line up with TRBD2. Trimming removed 3 bases from V and 5 bases from J; junction bases left unmatched: 10. The CDR3 loop spans 17 amino acids. Germline V gene lookup returns CDR1 SGHRS and CDR2 YFSETQ. The CDR3 sequence: CASSWGLAGFSRETQYF. The CDR3, as DNA: TGCGCCAGCAGCTGGGGACTAGCGGGGTTCAGTCGGGAGACCCAGTACTTC.

The rearrangement joins TRBV4-2 to TRBJ1-4; D gene ambiguous. The V and J ends lost 1 base and 7 bases respectively, with 16 bases between them. This CDR3 has 16 amino acids. Germline-derived CDR1 and CDR2 are LGHNA and YNFKEQ. CDR3 region: CASSQGLVITGEKLFF. CDR3 in DNA: TGTGCCAGCAGCCAAGGACTCGTTATAACTGGTGAAAAACTGTTTTTT.

This rearrangement joins TRBV4-1 to TRBJ2-7, with no clear D. The CDR3 consists of 14 residues. V was clipped by 0 bases and J by 2 bases, with 8 bases between them. Germline loops: CDR1 MGHRA, CDR2 YSYEKL. This CDR3 reads CASSQEARTYEQYF. The CDR3 DNA is TGCGCCAGCAGCCAAGAAGCCCGAACCTACGAGCAGTACTTC.

The rearrangement links TRBV5-5 to TRBJ2-3; D remains unclear. The CDR3 is 12 amino acids. CDR1 SGHKS and CDR2 YYEKEE come from the germline V gene (reference sequence). V dropped 2 bases and J dropped 5 bases, with 6 bases sitting between them. The DNA of the CDR3 is TGTGCCAGCAGCTTAAAGAGAGATACGCAGTATTTT. This translates into CASSLKRDTQYF.